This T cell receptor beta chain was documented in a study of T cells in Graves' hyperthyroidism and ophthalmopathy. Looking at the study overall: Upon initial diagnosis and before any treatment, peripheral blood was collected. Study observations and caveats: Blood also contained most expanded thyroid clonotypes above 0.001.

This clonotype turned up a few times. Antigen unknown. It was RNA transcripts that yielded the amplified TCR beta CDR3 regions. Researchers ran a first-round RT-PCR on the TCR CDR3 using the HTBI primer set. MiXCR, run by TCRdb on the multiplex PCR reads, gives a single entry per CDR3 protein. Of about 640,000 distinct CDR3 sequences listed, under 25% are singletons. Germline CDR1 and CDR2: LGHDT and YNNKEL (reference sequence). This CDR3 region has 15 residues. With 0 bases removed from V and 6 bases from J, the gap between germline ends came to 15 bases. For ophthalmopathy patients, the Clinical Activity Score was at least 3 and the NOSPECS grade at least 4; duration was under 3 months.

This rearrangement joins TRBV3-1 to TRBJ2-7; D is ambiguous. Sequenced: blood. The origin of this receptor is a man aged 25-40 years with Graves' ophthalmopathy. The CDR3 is CASSQDGSGVFEQYF. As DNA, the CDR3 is TGTGCCAGCAGCCAAGATGGTAGTGGGGTTTTCGAGCAGTACTTC.